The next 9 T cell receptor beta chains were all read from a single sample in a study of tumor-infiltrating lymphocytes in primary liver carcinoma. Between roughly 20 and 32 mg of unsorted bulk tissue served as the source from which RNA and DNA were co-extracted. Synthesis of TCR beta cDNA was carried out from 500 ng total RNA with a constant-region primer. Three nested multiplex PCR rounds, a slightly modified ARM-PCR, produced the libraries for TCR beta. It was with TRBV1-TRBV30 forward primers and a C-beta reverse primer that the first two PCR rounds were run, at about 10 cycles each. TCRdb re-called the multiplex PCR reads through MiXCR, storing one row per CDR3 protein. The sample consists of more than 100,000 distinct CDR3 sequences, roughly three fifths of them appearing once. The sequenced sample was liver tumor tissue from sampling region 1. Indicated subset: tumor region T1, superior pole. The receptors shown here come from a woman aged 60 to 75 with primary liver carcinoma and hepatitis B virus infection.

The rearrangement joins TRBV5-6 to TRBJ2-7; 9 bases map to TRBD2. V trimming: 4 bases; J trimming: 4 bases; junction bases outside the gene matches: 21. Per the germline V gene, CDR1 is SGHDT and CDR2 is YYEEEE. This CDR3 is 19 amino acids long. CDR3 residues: CASSPRGSGTSWSRYEQYF. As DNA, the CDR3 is TGTGCCAGCAGCCCGAGGGGTTCCGGGACTAGCTGGAGTCGATACGAGCAGTACTTC.

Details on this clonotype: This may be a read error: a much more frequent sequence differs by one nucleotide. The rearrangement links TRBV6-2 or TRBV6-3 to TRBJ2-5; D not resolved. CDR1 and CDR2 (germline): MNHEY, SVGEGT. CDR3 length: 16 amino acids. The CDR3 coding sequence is TGTGCCAGCAGTTACTCGCATAGGAACAACCAAGAGACCCATTACTTC. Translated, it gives CASSYSHRNNQETHYF.

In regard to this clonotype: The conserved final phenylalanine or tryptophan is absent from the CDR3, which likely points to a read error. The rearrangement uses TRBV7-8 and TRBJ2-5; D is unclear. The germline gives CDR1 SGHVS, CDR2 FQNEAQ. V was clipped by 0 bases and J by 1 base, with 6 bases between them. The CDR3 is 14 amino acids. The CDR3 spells CASSLAQGQETQYL. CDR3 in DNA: TGTGCCAGCAGCTTAGCGCAAGGCCAAGAGACCCAGTACCTC.

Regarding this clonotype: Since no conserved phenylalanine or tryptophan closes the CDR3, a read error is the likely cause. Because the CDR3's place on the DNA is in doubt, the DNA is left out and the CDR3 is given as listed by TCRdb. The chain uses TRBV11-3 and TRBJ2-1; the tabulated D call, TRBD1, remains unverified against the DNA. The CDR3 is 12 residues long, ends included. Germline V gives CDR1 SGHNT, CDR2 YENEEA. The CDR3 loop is CASSSGRTGEFS.

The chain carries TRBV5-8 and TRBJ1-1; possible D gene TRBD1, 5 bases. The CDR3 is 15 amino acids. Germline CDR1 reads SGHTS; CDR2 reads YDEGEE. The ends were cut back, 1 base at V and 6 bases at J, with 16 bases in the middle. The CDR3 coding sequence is TGTGCCAGCAGCTTGAGAGGGGTTGGAGGGCCTGAAGCTTTCTTT. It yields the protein CASSLRGVGGPEAFF.

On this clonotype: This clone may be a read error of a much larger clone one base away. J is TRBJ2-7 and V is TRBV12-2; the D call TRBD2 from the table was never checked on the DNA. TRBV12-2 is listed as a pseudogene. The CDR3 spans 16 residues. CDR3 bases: TGTGCAAGTCGCTTAGGAGGGACTAGCGGTCCGTACGAGCAGAACTTC. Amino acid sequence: CASRLGGTSGPYEQNF.

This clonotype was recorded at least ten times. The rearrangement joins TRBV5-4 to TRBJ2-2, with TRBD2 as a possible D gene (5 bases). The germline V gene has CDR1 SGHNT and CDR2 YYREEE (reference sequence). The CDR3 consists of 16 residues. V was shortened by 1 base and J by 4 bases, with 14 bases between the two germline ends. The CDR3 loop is CASSLSGKAGTGELFF. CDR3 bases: TGTGCCAGCAGCTTGAGCGGAAAGGCGGGCACCGGGGAGCTGTTTTTT.

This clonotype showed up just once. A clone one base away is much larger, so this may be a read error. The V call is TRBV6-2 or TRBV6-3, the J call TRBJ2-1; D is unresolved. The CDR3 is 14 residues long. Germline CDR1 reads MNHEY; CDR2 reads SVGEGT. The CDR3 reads CASTYSASANEQFF. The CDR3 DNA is TGTGCCAGCACTTACTCGGCATCCGCCAATGAGCAGTTCTTC.

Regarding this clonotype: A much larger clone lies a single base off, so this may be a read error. The CDR3 bases are TGTGCCAGCAGCTCTGACAGGGCGTGGAATGAGCAGCTCTTC. Protein product: CASSSDRAWNEQLF. The V call is TRBV5-5, the J call TRBJ2-1; 7 bases align to TRBD1. Germline CDR1 and CDR2: SGHKS and YYEKEE (reference sequence). The CDR3 is 14 amino acids.